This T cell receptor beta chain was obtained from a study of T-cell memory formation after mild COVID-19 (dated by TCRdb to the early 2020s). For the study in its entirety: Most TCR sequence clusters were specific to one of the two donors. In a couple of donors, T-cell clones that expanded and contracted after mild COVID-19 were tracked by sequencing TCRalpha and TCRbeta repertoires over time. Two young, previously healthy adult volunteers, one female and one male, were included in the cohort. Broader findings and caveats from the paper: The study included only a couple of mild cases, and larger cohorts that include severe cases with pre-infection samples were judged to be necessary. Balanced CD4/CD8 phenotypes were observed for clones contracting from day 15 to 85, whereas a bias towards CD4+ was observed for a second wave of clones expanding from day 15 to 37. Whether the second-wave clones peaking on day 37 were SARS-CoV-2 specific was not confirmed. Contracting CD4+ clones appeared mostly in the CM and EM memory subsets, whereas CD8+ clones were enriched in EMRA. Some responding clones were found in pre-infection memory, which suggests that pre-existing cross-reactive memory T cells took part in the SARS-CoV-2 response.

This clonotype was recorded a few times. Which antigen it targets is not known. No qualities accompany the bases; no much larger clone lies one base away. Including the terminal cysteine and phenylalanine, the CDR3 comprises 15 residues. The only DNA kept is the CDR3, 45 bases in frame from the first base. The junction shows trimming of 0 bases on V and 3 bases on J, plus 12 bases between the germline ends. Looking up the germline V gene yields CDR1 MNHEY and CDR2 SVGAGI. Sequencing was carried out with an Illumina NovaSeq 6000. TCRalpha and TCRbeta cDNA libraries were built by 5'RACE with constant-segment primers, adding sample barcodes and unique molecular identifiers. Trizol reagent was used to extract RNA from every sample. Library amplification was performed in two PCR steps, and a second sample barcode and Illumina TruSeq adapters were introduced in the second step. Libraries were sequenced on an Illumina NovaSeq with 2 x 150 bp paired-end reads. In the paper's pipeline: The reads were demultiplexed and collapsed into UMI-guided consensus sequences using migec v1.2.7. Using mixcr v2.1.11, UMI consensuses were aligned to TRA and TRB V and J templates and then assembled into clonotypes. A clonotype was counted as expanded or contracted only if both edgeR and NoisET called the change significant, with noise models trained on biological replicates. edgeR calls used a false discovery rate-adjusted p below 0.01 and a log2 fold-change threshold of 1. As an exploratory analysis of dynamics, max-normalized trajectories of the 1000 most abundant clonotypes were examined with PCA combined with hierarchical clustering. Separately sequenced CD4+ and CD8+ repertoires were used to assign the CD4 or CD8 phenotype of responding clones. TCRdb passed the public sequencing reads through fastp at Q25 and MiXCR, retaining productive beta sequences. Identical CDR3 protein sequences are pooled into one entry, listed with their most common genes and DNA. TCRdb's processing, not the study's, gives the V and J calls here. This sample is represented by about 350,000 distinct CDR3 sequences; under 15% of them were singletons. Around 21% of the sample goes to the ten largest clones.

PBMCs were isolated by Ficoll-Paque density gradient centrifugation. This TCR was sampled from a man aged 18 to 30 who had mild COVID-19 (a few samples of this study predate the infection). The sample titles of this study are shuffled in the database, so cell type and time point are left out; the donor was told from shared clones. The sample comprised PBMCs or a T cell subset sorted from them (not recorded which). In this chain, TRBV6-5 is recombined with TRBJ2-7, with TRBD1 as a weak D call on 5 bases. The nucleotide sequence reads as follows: TGTGCCAGCAGTTACTCACAAGGACACTTCTACGAGCAGTACTTC. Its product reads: CASSYSQGHFYEQYF.